One sample yielded the 19 T cell receptor beta chains listed below, sequenced in a study of T-cell reconstitution after alpha-beta-depleted transplantation in children. It was with unique molecular identifiers that the TCRbeta library was prepared. TCRdb re-called the PCR reads through MiXCR, storing one row per CDR3 protein. In the table there are fewer than 550,000 distinct CDR3 sequences, about an eighth of which are singletons. This specimen was PBMCs, mostly from graft donor cells, taken 180 days after TCRalphabeta/CD19-depleted stem cell transplant. The receptors were sampled from a female patient aged 2 to 10 who had a stem cell transplant for aplastic anemia, so the T cells may come from the graft donor.

This clonotype occurred many times. V usage is TRBV7-2 and J usage is TRBJ2-1; 7 bases line up with TRBD2. This CDR3 has 13 residues. V lost 1 base, J lost 9 bases, and 3 bases stayed unmatched. CDR1 and CDR2 from the germline V gene are SGHTA and FQGNSA. This CDR3 is CASSLGGRGEQFF. CDR3 nucleotides: TGTGCCAGCAGCTTAGGGGGGAGGGGTGAGCAGTTCTTC.

CDR3 sequence (DNA): TGTGCCAGCAGTTTATCCCGGGGGGTTAACTTAGCTAACTATGGCTACACCTTC. Its protein is CASSLSRGVNLANYGYTF. The chain uses TRBV28 and TRBJ1-2; D may be TRBD1 (5 bases). The germline V gene encodes CDR1 MDHEN and CDR2 SYDVKM. The CDR3 extends over 18 amino acids. The V gene lost 1 base and the J gene lost 0 bases, with 18 bases spanning the gap.

A few counts support this clonotype. The CDR3 protein is CASSLSWQGSEAFF. CDR3 DNA: TGTGCCAGCAGTTTGAGTTGGCAGGGAAGTGAAGCTTTCTTT. The rearrangement uses TRBV12-3 or TRBV12-4 and TRBJ1-1; perhaps TRBD1 as D (5 bases). CDR3 size: 14 residues. The V end lost 3 bases, the J end lost 7 bases, and 15 bases lay between the germline ends.

This clonotype turned up a few times. V and J are TRBV6-2 or TRBV6-3 and TRBJ2-2; the D gene is possibly TRBD2 (7 bases). The CDR3 has 17 residues. V was cut by 0 bases and J by 0 bases, with 11 bases left in between. The V gene's germline CDR1 is MNHEY and CDR2 SVGEGT. DNA of the CDR3: TGTGCCAGCAGTTACTCGAGGGGGGGCCCGAACACCGGGGAGCTGTTTTTT. Protein product: CASSYSRGGPNTGELFF.

A few counts support this clonotype. The chain carries TRBV6-4 and TRBJ1-2; D perhaps matches TRBD1 (5 bases). CDR1 is MRHNA, CDR2 SNTAGT, per germline. The length of the CDR3 is 16 residues. V lost 0 bases and J 5 bases, leaving 16 bases between the germline ends. CDR3 bases: TGTGCCAGCAGTGACTCGTCAAGAACAGGATTTTATGGCTACACCTTC. Protein sequence: CASSDSSRTGFYGYTF.

This chain links TRBV29-1 with TRBJ2-1; D call uncertain. The length of the CDR3 is 14 residues. The V end lost 4 bases, the J end lost 0 bases, and 10 bases lay between the germline ends. Germline V gene data show CDR1 as SQVTM and CDR2 as ANQGSEA. The CDR3 bases are TGCAGCGTTGGTCCAGTGAGCTCCTACAATGAGCAGTTCTTC. Translation: CSVGPVSSYNEQFF.

The chain recombines TRBV7-8 with TRBJ2-1; 8 nucleotides agree with TRBD2. Looked up from germline, CDR1 is SGHVS and CDR2 is FQNEAQ. The V segment lost 5 bases and the J segment 9 bases; nucleotides outside the gene matches: 9. The CDR3 covers 14 residues. CDR3 amino acids: CASSPLAGIREQFF. CDR3 in DNA: TGTGCCAGCAGCCCCCTAGCGGGCATACGTGAGCAGTTCTTC.

This clonotype was counted a few times. V is TRBV14 and J is TRBJ2-2; a possible D gene is TRBD2 (6 bases). The germline V gene encodes CDR1 SGHDN and CDR2 FVKESK. V gave up 6 bases and J gave up 4 bases, with 15 bases separating them. This CDR3 has 15 residues. The CDR3: CASSSWGLGTGELFF. The CDR3 DNA reads as TGTGCCAGCAGTTCCTGGGGACTTGGCACCGGGGAGCTGTTTTTT.

Only a few counts were recorded for this clonotype. The CDR3 DNA sequence: TGTGCCACCAGTGAGAGGGAGGGCCCTTACGATGAGCAGTTCTTC. It specifies CATSEREGPYDEQFF. The chain recombines TRBV24-1 with TRBJ2-1, with 7 bases fitting TRBD2. This CDR3 has 15 residues. J lost 8 bases, V lost 4 bases, and 10 bases had no gene match. The V gene's germline CDR1 is KGHDR and CDR2 SFDVKD.

The rearrangement joins TRBV5-1 to TRBJ2-7; 8 bases align to TRBD1. This CDR3 has 13 residues. Germline lookup yields CDR1 SGHRS and CDR2 YFSETQ. V was clipped by 4 bases and J by 5 bases; unmatched bases: 5. The CDR3 region has the DNA TGCGCCAGCAGCCCGGACAGGGCCCACGAGCAGTACTTC. It encodes CASSPDRAHEQYF. The full variable domain, completed using reference TRBV5-1 and TRBJ2-7, is KAGVTQTPRYLIKTRGQQVTLSCSPISGHRSVSWYQQTPGQGLQFLFEYFSETQRNKGNFPGRFSGRQFSNSRSEMNVSTLELGDSALYLCASSPDRAHEQYFGPGTRLTVT.

This clonotype was counted a single time. This chain links TRBV11-2 with TRBJ2-1, with D tentatively TRBD1 (8 bases). V was clipped by 5 bases and J by 8 bases, with 19 bases between them. The germline V gene has CDR1 SGHAT and CDR2 FQNNGV. The CDR3 runs 15 residues. As DNA, the CDR3 is TGTGCCAGCAGCGTGAGCGGGACAGGTATCGATGAGCAGTTCTTC. This gives the protein CASSVSGTGIDEQFF.

The rearrangement joins TRBV28 to TRBJ2-5; tentative D call: TRBD2 (6 bases). Trimming pared 9 bases from V and 10 bases from J, leaving 18 bases between. CDR1 is MDHEN and CDR2 is SYDVKM in the germline V gene. This CDR3 has 12 residues. CDR3 bases: TGTGCCAGTTTGGCGGGGAAGGGGATCCAGTACTTC. It encodes CASLAGKGIQYF.

This clonotype was counted between two and nine times. The chain couples TRBV27 to TRBJ1-2; 10 positions agree with TRBD1. The CDR3 has 14 residues. CDR1 is MNHEY, CDR2 SMNVEV, per germline (reference sequence). Trimming took 6 bases from V and 3 from J; bases not matched to a gene: 4. This chain's CDR3 is CASSGQGGDYGYTF. The CDR3 bases are TGTGCCAGCAGCGGACAGGGGGGCGACTATGGCTACACCTTC.

This clonotype appeared a few times. The V call is TRBV24-1, the J call TRBJ1-6; 8 bases line up with TRBD1. There are 16 residues in the CDR3. V lost 4 bases and J lost 9; bases outside the gene matches: 10. CDR1 is KGHDR and CDR2 is SFDVKD in the germline V gene. For the CDR3, the DNA is TGTGCCACCAGTGACGGACAGGGCGGCCTGAGTTCACCCCTCCACTTT. It encodes CATSDGQGGLSSPLHF.

A few counts support this clonotype. The chain has TRBV20-1 and TRBJ2-5; 7 bases are a match to TRBD1. Germline CDR1 and CDR2: DFQATT and SNEGSKA (reference sequence). With V trimmed by 3 bases and J by 3 bases, 4 bases remained unmatched. CDR3 size: 13 residues. For the CDR3, the DNA is TGCAGTGCTAGTAGGGGGCGCGAAGAGACCCAGTACTTC. Its protein product is CSASRGREETQYF.

This clonotype was recorded a few times. This chain joins TRBV6-2 or TRBV6-3 and TRBJ1-1, with a tentative D call TRBD1 (6 bases). V dropped 6 bases and J dropped 2 bases, with 19 bases sitting between them. CDR3 length: 16 amino acids. Germline assignment: CDR1 MNHEY and CDR2 SVGEGT. CDR3 in amino acids: CASSEGGKGPNTEAFF. In DNA, the CDR3 is TGTGCCAGCAGCGAGGGGGGTAAGGGCCCTAACACTGAAGCTTTCTTT.

The rearrangement uses TRBV18 and TRBJ2-7; a possible D gene is TRBD2 (6 bases). CDR1 is KGHSH, CDR2 LQKENI, per germline. V dropped 6 bases and J dropped 3 bases, with 24 bases sitting between them. This CDR3 has 17 residues. As DNA, the CDR3 is TGTGCCAGCTCCCCAGACGGGGCCGGGAGAATTTACTACGAGCAGTACTTC. This sequence encodes CASSPDGAGRIYYEQYF.

This clonotype was found many times. The chain uses TRBV12-3 or TRBV12-4 and TRBJ2-2; no firm D call. Trimming left V 5 bases short and J 5 bases short, with 9 bases between. CDR3 size: 13 residues. In nucleotides, the CDR3 is TGTGCCAGCAGTCCTCAGCGAACCGGGGAGCTGTTTTTT. Its translation: CASSPQRTGELFF.

This clonotype showed up just a few times. This chain connects TRBV5-5 to TRBJ2-7; TRBD2 matches 10 bases. J gave up 2 bases and V 4 bases, and 12 bases lay outside the gene matches. The CDR3 consists of 17 residues. Germline V gene sequence: CDR1 SGHKS, CDR2 YYEKEE (reference sequence). This CDR3 is CASSPLALAGTAYEQYF. CDR3 nucleotide sequence: TGTGCCAGCAGCCCTTTGGCACTAGCGGGAACTGCCTACGAGCAGTACTTC.